This T cell receptor (beta chain) stems from a study of cytomegalovirus exposure and HLA in healthy donors. PCR involved 60 Vbeta and 13 Jbeta primers. The assay was immunoSEQ multiplex PCR, and TCRdb's table has in-frame clones only and misses some. Of about 110,000 clones detected, over 70% appear once; the ten largest clones hold around 4%. Specimen: PBMCs. This receptor was identified in a woman between 35 and 50 years old in good health and CMV-seronegative.

For the CDR3, the DNA is TGTGCCAGCAGCCAAACAGGGATCCGGGATGGCTACACCTTC. The encoded protein is CASSQTGIRDGYTF. The chain joins TRBV6-1 to TRBJ1-2, with D maybe TRBD1 (6 bases). The CDR3 covers 14 residues. V was clipped by 6 bases and J by 6 bases, with 17 bases between them. Germline-derived CDR1 and CDR2 are MNHNS and SASEGT.